The next 25 T cell receptor beta chains were all read from a single sample in a study of cytomegalovirus exposure and HLA in healthy donors. With 60 Vbeta and 13 Jbeta primers, the PCR was carried out. The method was immunoSEQ multiplex PCR; TCRdb's version includes in-frame clones alone and lacks a portion of them. The sample holds about 170,000 clones, 55% to 75% seen once. The sequencing input was PBMCs. The receptors originated from a human donor in good health.

In this sample, this clone turned up a few times. This chain links TRBV5-8 with TRBJ2-2, with 9 bases lining up with TRBD1. This CDR3 contains 14 residues. Germline lookup yields CDR1 SGHTS and CDR2 YDEGEE. V lost 4 bases to trimming and J lost 4 bases; unmatched junction nucleotides: 2. The CDR3 region has the DNA TGTGCCAGCAGCCCGGACAGGGGCACCGGGGAGCTGTTTTTT. Translated, it gives CASSPDRGTGELFF.

The chain couples TRBV7-8 to TRBJ1-1, with TRBD1 identical over 7 bases. The trim removed 5 bases at V and 7 bases at J, leaving 10 bases unmatched. This CDR3 spans 14 amino acids. CDR1 SGHVS and CDR2 FQNEAQ come from the germline V gene. CDR3 amino acids: CASSAEQWDSEAFF. As DNA, the CDR3 is TGTGCCAGCAGCGCCGAGCAATGGGACAGTGAAGCTTTCTTT.

V usage is TRBV6-4 and J usage is TRBJ2-2; no reliable D call. There are 14 residues in the CDR3. From germline, CDR1 is MRHNA and CDR2 SNTAGT. Trimming removed 6 bases at V and 4 bases at J, with 12 bases between. The DNA of the CDR3 is TGTGCCAGCAGCCCCACTCCCGGCACCGGGGAGCTGTTTTTT. This translates into CASSPTPGTGELFF.

This clone was seen once. The gene calls are TRBV9 and TRBJ1-1, with D possibly TRBD1 on 6 matching bases. The CDR3 loop spans 14 amino acids. The V gene's germline CDR1 is SGDLS and CDR2 YYNGEE. Trimming removed 0 bases from V and 4 bases from J, with 10 bases in between. The CDR3 loop is CASSVEQGSTEAFF. Written as DNA, the CDR3 is TGTGCCAGCAGCGTAGAACAGGGTAGCACTGAAGCTTTCTTT.

The chain couples TRBV2 to TRBJ2-7; 11 bases match TRBD1. V trimming: 0 bases; J trimming: 12 bases; junction bases outside the gene matches: 4. The CDR3 covers 13 residues. Germline V lookup: CDR1 SNHLY, CDR2 FYNNEI. As DNA, the CDR3 is TGTGCCAGCAGTGAAGCGGACAGGGGGCGCATGTACTTC. Translating gives CASSEADRGRMYF.

The table lists this clone with a few counts. The V call is TRBV2, the J call TRBJ1-4; 7 nucleotides line up with TRBD1. Trimming cost V 2 bases and J 7 bases; bases outside gene matches: 7. This CDR3 comprises 15 residues. The germline V gene has CDR1 SNHLY and CDR2 FYNNEI. This chain's CDR3 is CASSEPAGGGEKLFF. DNA of the CDR3: TGTGCCAGCAGTGAACCGGCAGGGGGAGGTGAAAAACTGTTTTTT.

Only a few counts were recorded for this clone. The chain employs TRBV18 and TRBJ1-1; D is uncertain. V lost 5 bases and J 0 bases, leaving 10 bases between the germline ends. The CDR3 contains 14 residues. Germline-derived CDR1 and CDR2 are KGHSH and LQKENI. This CDR3 is CASSLQRMNTEAFF. The CDR3 DNA sequence: TGTGCCAGCTCATTACAACGAATGAACACTGAAGCTTTCTTT.

The V gene is TRBV5-4, the J gene TRBJ2-5; 7 bases are a match to TRBD1. The CDR3 is 14 amino acids. CDR1 is SGHNT, CDR2 YYREEE, per germline (reference sequence). J was trimmed by 3 bases and V by 4 bases; bases with no gene match: 6. Written as DNA, the CDR3 is TGTGCCAGCAGCCCACAACAGGGGAAAGAGACCCAGTACTTC. Amino acid sequence: CASSPQQGKETQYF.

The chain employs TRBV25-1 and TRBJ2-5; D may be TRBD1 (5 bases). This CDR3 has 14 residues. CDR1 MGHDK and CDR2 SYGVNS come from the germline V gene. V lost 3 bases, J lost 3 bases, and 11 bases lay in between. DNA of the CDR3: TGTGCCAGCAGTGATTTGGACACTAAAGAGACCCAGTACTTC. Protein: CASSDLDTKETQYF.

This clone was counted only a few times. The V and J genes are TRBV4-1 and TRBJ2-5, with 7 bases that match TRBD2. This CDR3 spans 16 amino acids. Germline assignment: CDR1 MGHRA and CDR2 YSYEKL. The J segment lost 5 bases and the V segment lost 5 bases, leaving 14 bases of the junction unmatched. CDR3 sequence (DNA): TGCGCCAGCAGCGGGGGGGGGAGGGAGAAGGGGGAGACCCAGTACTTC. Protein: CASSGGGREKGETQYF.

This sequence joins TRBV27 and TRBJ1-3; 7 bases fit TRBD1. CDR3 length: 17 residues. Germline-derived CDR1 and CDR2 are MNHEY and SMNVEV (reference sequence). Trimming cost V 2 bases and J 1 base; bases outside gene matches: 8. The CDR3 bases are TGTGCCAGCAGTTTAAAACCTCAGGGGGTGTCTGGAAACACCATATATTTT. Its translation is CASSLKPQGVSGNTIYF.

The chain uses TRBV9 and TRBJ2-1; 7 bases agree with TRBD2. CDR3 length: 17 residues. V trimming: 0 bases; J trimming: 4 bases; junction bases outside the gene matches: 10. CDR1 is SGDLS, CDR2 YYNGEE, per germline. This CDR3 is CASSVVSGEMGYNEQFF. The CDR3 DNA is TGTGCCAGCAGCGTAGTAAGCGGGGAGATGGGGTACAATGAGCAGTTCTTC.

The chain recombines TRBV10-3 with TRBJ2-7, with TRBD1 identical over 8 bases. V trimming: 6 bases; J trimming: 0 bases; junction bases outside the gene matches: 4. The CDR3 has 14 residues. The germline V gene encodes CDR1 ENHRY and CDR2 SYGVKD. The CDR3 coding sequence is TGTGCCATCAGGGGGGACAGGAGCTCCTACGAGCAGTACTTC. This translates into CAIRGDRSSYEQYF.

The chain is built from TRBV12-5 and TRBJ1-3, with 7 bases matching TRBD1. Germline-derived CDR1 and CDR2 are LGHNT and FRNRAP. V shed 6 bases and J 0 bases; nucleotides not matched to a gene: 2. The CDR3 extends over 14 amino acids. The CDR3 spells CASGTGISGNTIYF. CDR3 bases: TGTGCTAGTGGGACAGGGATCTCTGGAAACACCATATATTTT.

The CDR3 bases are TGCGCCAGCAGCCAAGTGGCAGGGTCGATAGACTATGGCTACACCTTC. It codes for CASSQVAGSIDYGYTF. The chain carries TRBV4-1 and TRBJ1-2; a possible D gene is TRBD1 (5 bases). There are 16 residues in the CDR3. V lost 1 base and J lost 3, with 15 bases in between. Germline V gives CDR1 MGHRA, CDR2 YSYEKL.

The rearrangement joins TRBV19 to TRBJ2-5; the D gene is possibly TRBD2 (5 bases). This CDR3 is 13 amino acids long. V was shortened by 6 bases and J by 0 bases, with 8 bases between the two germline ends. The germline gives CDR1 LNHDA, CDR2 SQIVND (reference sequence). CDR3 residues: CASSSDYQETQYF. In nucleotides, the CDR3 is TGTGCCAGTAGCTCGGACTACCAAGAGACCCAGTACTTC. The variable domain in full, completed from reference TRBV19 and TRBJ2-5, reads DGGITQSPKYLFRKEGQNVTLSCEQNLNHDAMYWYRQDPGQGLRLIYYSQIVNDFQKGDIAEGYSVSREKKESFPLTVTSAQKNPTAFYLCASSSDYQETQYFGPGTRLLVL.

V usage is TRBV7-3 and J usage is TRBJ2-3, with D perhaps matching TRBD2 (6 bases). The CDR3 runs 16 residues. CDR1 SGHTA and CDR2 FQGTGA come from the germline V gene. The V end was cut by 5 bases, the J end by 6 bases, with 21 bases between. CDR3 bases: TGTGCCAGCAGCCCGAATCCGGGACTCGGAGGGGATACGCAGTATTTT. It yields the protein CASSPNPGLGGDTQYF.

The V call is TRBV7-9, the J call TRBJ2-7; 7 bases align to TRBD1. V shed 4 bases and J 2 bases; nucleotides not matched to a gene: 5. This CDR3 is 14 amino acids long. Germline lookup yields CDR1 SEHNR and CDR2 FQNEAQ (reference sequence). As DNA, the CDR3 is TGTGCCAGCAGCTCGACAGGGACCCCCTACGAGCAGTACTTC. Its protein product is CASSSTGTPYEQYF.

In this sample, this clone turned up a few times. CDR3 loop: CASSAAAGWAGSYGYTF. Here the CDR3 DNA reads TGTGCCAGCAGCGCGGCGGCGGGTTGGGCCGGGTCATATGGCTACACCTTC. This chain links TRBV9 with TRBJ1-2; D is uncertain. The CDR3 runs 17 residues. V lost 3 bases, J lost 5 bases, and 23 bases lay in between. Germline V CDR1 and CDR2: SGDLS, YYNGEE.

This clone appeared a single time. The rearrangement joins TRBV6-1 to TRBJ1-2; possibly TRBD1 for D (6 bases). CDR3 length: 14 amino acids. V lost 4 bases and J lost 4, with 13 bases in between. The V gene's germline CDR1 is MNHNS and CDR2 SASEGT. CDR3 region: CASSVRGASYGYTF. CDR3 nucleotides: TGTGCCAGCAGTGTTCGGGGGGCTTCCTATGGCTACACCTTC.

The chain couples TRBV5-4 to TRBJ1-3, with TRBD1 as a possible D gene (6 bases). V was pared by 0 bases and J by 0 bases, with 10 bases between. The CDR3 sequence is 16 residues long. From germline, CDR1 is SGHNT and CDR2 YYREEE (reference sequence). The CDR3 protein is CASSLAPRGSGNTIYF. The CDR3 DNA reads as TGTGCCAGCAGCTTGGCCCCCAGGGGCTCTGGAAACACCATATATTTT.

This clone came up a few times. J is TRBJ1-4 and V is TRBV5-1, with 9 bases matching TRBD1. J lost 7 bases, V lost 4 bases, and 5 bases had no gene match. Germline V CDR1 and CDR2: SGHRS, YFSETQ. The CDR3 consists of 14 residues. CDR3 nucleotides: TGCGCCAGCAGCAGAGGACAGGGGAGTGAAAAACTGTTTTTT. Amino acid sequence: CASSRGQGSEKLFF. Supplemented by reference TRBV5-1 and TRBJ1-4, the full variable domain reads KAGVTQTPRYLIKTRGQQVTLSCSPISGHRSVSWYQQTPGQGLQFLFEYFSETQRNKGNFPGRFSGRQFSNSRSEMNVSTLELGDSALYLCASSRGQGSEKLFFGSGTQLSVL.

This clone showed up just a few times. The chain is built from TRBV5-6 and TRBJ2-1; D is possibly TRBD2 (6 bases). V gave up 0 bases and J gave up 7 bases, with 17 bases separating them. This CDR3 contains 16 residues. Germline CDR1 and CDR2: SGHDT and YYEEEE. CDR3 loop: CASSLALDTRGNEQFF. The CDR3 DNA is TGTGCCAGCAGCTTGGCTTTAGACACCCGGGGGAATGAGCAGTTCTTC.

This chain joins TRBV9 and TRBJ2-1; the match to TRBD1 covers 10 bases. Trimming cost V 3 bases and J 5 bases; bases outside gene matches: 5. The CDR3 runs to 15 residues. Germline V lookup: CDR1 SGDLS, CDR2 YYNGEE. CDR3 sequence reads: CASSAGGTGDNEQFF. DNA of the CDR3: TGTGCCAGCAGCGCCGGCGGGACAGGGGACAATGAGCAGTTCTTC.

In regard to this clone: The conserved phenylalanine or tryptophan is not found at the CDR3 terminus, so this likely reflects a read error. The chain is built from TRBV2 and TRBJ1-5; D ambiguous. The V end lost 4 bases, the J end lost 6 bases, and 13 bases lay between the germline ends. This CDR3 contains 14 residues. Germline V gives CDR1 SNHLY, CDR2 FYNNEI. CDR3 sequence: CASSGETSIQPQHL. DNA for the CDR3: TGTGCCAGCAGTGGGGAGACCTCCATTCAGCCCCAGCATCTT.